This T cell receptor (beta chain) was observed in a study of cytomegalovirus exposure and HLA in healthy donors. Study-wide results and caveats: A later analysis linked about 17,000 TCR beta sequences to HLA alleles at 0.05 false discovery rate.

Primers for the PCR totalled 60 Vbeta and 13 Jbeta. Assay: immunoSEQ multiplex PCR; the TCRdb copy retains only in-frame clones and omits some. The sample holds some 140,000 clones; 60% to 75% are singletons and the top ten take less than 3.5%. Comment on this clone: What it binds is unknown.

CDR3 length: 15 amino acids. V lost 0 bases and J 3 bases, leaving 9 bases between the germline ends. Germline V gene sequence: CDR1 LGHNA, CDR2 YSLEER. The gene calls are TRBV4-3 and TRBJ1-5; D not resolved. Sequences were obtained from PBMCs. The TCR sequence derives from a man between 18 and 29 years old in good health and CMV-seronegative. The CDR3 nucleotides read TGCGCCAGCAGCCAAGATGGGAGTTTCAATCAGCCCCAGCATTTT. Amino acids: CASSQDGSFNQPQHF.